This T cell receptor beta chain comes out of a study of blood T cell repertoires in COVID-19 (dated by TCRdb to about 2020). The study in broad terms: Samples from collaborators originated in the United States, Italy and Spain and spanned both the acute and convalescent phases of COVID-19. The repertoires were released in a freely available public database intended as a resource for research on the immune response to SARS-CoV-2. Subjects who had been exposed to COVID-19, were actively infected with it, or had recovered from it provided the deeply sampled blood TCRbeta repertoires that made up the dataset. The sample metadata nearly always contained a de-identified subject ID, COVID-19 status, age in years and sex. Samples were obtained from the ongoing ImmuneRACE study (first 160 participants) and from roughly 1,300 subjects provided by 6 global collaborators. The prospective study material was composed of cDNA or gDNA derived from T cells, B-cell-depleted T cells, or PBMCs. Where available, HLA class I and class II types were obtained from metadata supplied by the sample provider rather than from assay-based typing. What the research found in general, with its limitations: Clinical and demographic metadata were provided uncurated, with the amount varying by source and participant.

TCRbeta CDR3 regions were amplified from genomic DNA by means of the immunoSEQ Assay, a bias-controlled multiplex PCR. Under the source paper's analysis protocol: Within the assay, amplification of reference gene primers was used to estimate how many nucleated cells each sample contained. Sequence reads were collapsed and filtered to measure the absolute abundance of every unique TCRbeta CDR3 rearrangement. For each sample, productive Simpson clonality was calculated by taking the square root of Simpson's diversity index across productive rearrangements. TCRdb obtained this table from immuneACCESS and retained in-frame rearrangements with V and J assigned. These tables miss some clones; where compared with another copy, unresolved V genes account for less than half of the shortfall, and the remainder is unexplained. V and J calls and clone size come straight from that table; D and trimming were deduced from the DNA. The sample table shows under 300,000 clones, and around nine tenths are seen once. 1.5% to 2% of the sample goes to the ten largest clones.

The CDR3 measures 13 amino acids from cysteine to phenylalanine. Solely the CDR3 DNA is kept, with 39 bases framed from the first base. Via the germline V gene, CDR1 is LGHNA and CDR2 YNFKEQ. Germline trimming: 0 bases from V, 14 bases from J; junction bases outside gene matches: 9. Comments on this clone: The target of this receptor is not known. The input lacks base qualities; no much larger clone sits a single base away.

Participants in the prospective study were enrolled through a virtual design, were aged about 18 to 89 years, and lived in roughly 24 United States geographic areas. To assign participants to cohorts, the prospective study relied on clinical history that participants themselves reported in a screening survey and a study questionnaire. Recovered participants in ImmuneRACE Cohort 3 were defined by two consecutive negative NP/OP PCR tests, clearance by a healthcare professional, or resolution of symptoms. In the prospective study, mobile phlebotomists collected whole blood, serum and a nasopharyngeal or oropharyngeal swab from each participant. Participants in the prospective study had the option to provide additional blood draws and questionnaires over a roughly 2-month period. Before DNA extraction, blood samples from the prospective study were shipped at room temperature or frozen.

Recombination joined TRBV4-2 with TRBJ1-2, with 7 middle bases fitting TRBD1. The receptor was derived from a woman between 18 and 29 years old who had recovered from COVID-19. The specimen was PBMCs or T cells enriched from blood (not recorded which). The nucleotide sequence is given as TGTGCCAGCAGCCAAGACGGTGAGGGGGCGCGGACCTTC. Its protein product is CASSQDGEGARTF.